The 20 T cell receptor beta chains given below trace back to one sample, sequenced in a study of read filtering for tumor transcriptome and immune sequencing. From around 0.4 ug of RNA, a library with molecular barcoded alpha/delta and beta/gamma adaptors was made. From the reads, TCRdb called clonotypes with MiXCR, one entry per CDR3 protein. The table lists some 80,000 distinct CDR3 sequences, about 12% of them singletons. What was sequenced was a population of CD138-negative cells sorted from bone marrow. The source is a donor aged 40 or older with multiple myeloma.

This clonotype has at least ten counts. The J gene is TRBJ1-5, the V gene TRBV6-2 or TRBV6-3; TRBD1 matches 7 bases. Germline V CDR1 and CDR2: MNHEY, SVGEGT. This CDR3 region has 13 residues. With 6 bases clipped from V and 4 bases from J, the junction kept 3 bases outside the gene matches. CDR3 region: CASSPTGNQPQHF. Here the CDR3 DNA reads TGTGCCAGCAGCCCGACAGGGAATCAGCCCCAGCATTTT.

This clonotype has a count of ten or more. This chain uses TRBV19 with TRBJ2-3; possibly TRBD2 for D (7 bases). This CDR3 has 16 residues. V was cut by 8 bases and J by 6 bases, with 24 bases left in between. Germline V CDR1 and CDR2: LNHDA, SQIVND (reference sequence). This chain's CDR3 is CASSDRFIRGGDTQYF. CDR3 in DNA: TGTGCCAGTTCCGACAGATTTATACGCGGGGGCGATACGCAGTATTTT.

This clonotype was found many times. V usage is TRBV7-2 and J usage is TRBJ2-2, with 10 bases that match TRBD2. Germline V gene lookup returns CDR1 SGHTA and CDR2 FQGNSA. The CDR3 sequence is 19 residues long. With 2 bases clipped from V and 2 bases from J, the junction kept 11 bases outside the gene matches. DNA for the CDR3: TGTGCCAGCAGCTTAACTGGTCCGAGGACTAGCGGCAACACCGGGGAGCTGTTTTTT. Protein product: CASSLTGPRTSGNTGELFF.

This clonotype was counted at least ten times. This sequence joins TRBV27 and TRBJ2-1; TRBD2 matches 8 bases. The V and J ends lost 9 bases and 4 bases, in that order; junction bases with no gene match: 11. The CDR3 sequence is 15 residues long. Per the germline V gene, CDR1 is MNHEY and CDR2 is SMNVEV (reference sequence). The CDR3 here is CASGGLAGPYNEQFF. DNA of the CDR3: TGTGCCAGTGGGGGCCTAGCGGGTCCTTACAATGAGCAGTTCTTC.

Ten or more counts support this clonotype. The chain recombines TRBV27 with TRBJ2-2; D gene uncertain. V lost 6 bases to trimming and J lost 4 bases, with 18 bases between them. CDR1 MNHEY and CDR2 SMNVEV come from the germline V gene (reference sequence). The length of the CDR3 is 16 residues. The CDR3 region has the DNA TGTGCCAGCAGCCTACTAACGGCCGCGGCCACCGGGGAGCTGTTTTTT. It translates to CASSLLTAAATGELFF.

This clonotype was detected ten times or more. One end of the junction is discordant with germline, which a read error may explain. The gene calls are TRBV12-3 or TRBV12-4 and TRBJ2-2, with D possibly TRBD2 on 5 matching bases. The CDR3 is 13 amino acids. In DNA, the CDR3 is TGTGCCAGCAGTTTACAGCAGTCCGGGGAGTTGTTTTTT. Residues: CASSLQQSGELFF.

This clonotype was counted at least ten times. V gene TRBV6-6 combines with J gene TRBJ2-5, with D unclear. The CDR3 spans 13 residues. V was cut by 8 bases and J by 1 base, with 11 bases left in between. Per germline, CDR1 MNHNY and CDR2 SVGAGI (reference sequence). DNA of the CDR3: TGTGCCAGCTTCATGACAACCCAAGAGACCCAGTACTTC. Translation gives CASFMTTQETQYF.

The J gene is TRBJ2-5, the V gene TRBV5-1, with 7 bases fitting TRBD2. V shed 4 bases, J shed 1 base, and the junction held 10 bases outside the gene matches. This CDR3 has 16 amino acids. Germline V gives CDR1 SGHRS, CDR2 YFSETQ. CDR3 loop: CASSLGLVGGQETQYF. DNA of the CDR3: TGCGCCAGCAGCCTAGGACTAGTGGGCGGCCAAGAGACCCAGTACTTC. Combining the CDR3 with reference TRBV5-1 and TRBJ2-5 gives the whole variable domain KAGVTQTPRYLIKTRGQQVTLSCSPISGHRSVSWYQQTPGQGLQFLFEYFSETQRNKGNFPGRFSGRQFSNSRSEMNVSTLELGDSALYLCASSLGLVGGQETQYFGPGTRLLVL.

This sequence joins TRBV29-1 and TRBJ1-1, with 7 bases aligning to TRBD1. Germline CDR1 SQVTM, CDR2 ANQGSEA. The ends lost 6 bases at V and 4 bases at J; junction bases unmatched: 8. The CDR3 extends over 13 amino acids. The CDR3 DNA is TGCAGCGTACCTAGCGCAGGGGGCACTGAAGCTTTCTTT. Protein product: CSVPSAGGTEAFF.

This clonotype was recorded many times. V gene TRBV9 combines with J gene TRBJ2-7; 11 positions match TRBD2. Trimming cost V 6 bases and J 0 bases; bases outside gene matches: 14. The CDR3 length is 18 residues. The germline V gene encodes CDR1 SGDLS and CDR2 YYNGEE. The CDR3 reads CASTAPTSGIVCSYEQYF. The CDR3 DNA is TGTGCCAGCACCGCCCCGACTAGCGGGATTGTTTGCTCCTACGAGCAGTACTTC.

This clonotype occurred many times. The V gene is TRBV11-3, the J gene TRBJ2-1; no clear D. The V end lost 0 bases, the J end lost 6 bases, and 9 bases lay between the germline ends. The germline CDR1 and CDR2 sequences are SGHNT and YENEEA. CDR3 length: 14 amino acids. CDR3 in amino acids: CASSLELGSNEQFF. In nucleotides, the CDR3 is TGTGCCAGCAGCTTAGAGCTGGGCAGCAATGAGCAGTTCTTC.

This clonotype occurred many times. The chain carries TRBV29-1 and TRBJ1-1; 9 bases match TRBD1. The CDR3 runs to 13 residues. CDR1 and CDR2 (germline): SQVTM, ANQGSEA. V gave up 5 bases and J gave up 1 base; unmatched junction bases: 2. CDR3 amino acids: CSVQGQGNTEAFF. The DNA of the CDR3 is TGCAGCGTTCAGGGACAGGGGAACACTGAAGCTTTCTTT.

On this clonotype itself: Since a far larger clone is one base different, this is likely a read error. This chain connects TRBV6-6 to TRBJ2-1; maybe TRBD2 (7 bases). The tail of the sequence fits TRBJ2-7 better, so the J call may be wrong. The CDR3 spans 13 residues. Germline V gene lookup returns CDR1 MNHNY and CDR2 SVGAGI (reference sequence). CDR3 DNA: TGTGCCAGCAGTCTTAGGGGGGGCCACGAGCAGTACTTC. It specifies CASSLRGGHEQYF.

This clonotype occurred many times. V gene TRBV9 combines with J gene TRBJ2-1, with 7 bases matching TRBD2. Per germline, CDR1 SGDLS and CDR2 YYNGEE. The CDR3 length is 14 residues. Trimming cost V 0 bases and J 9 bases; bases outside gene matches: 6. DNA for the CDR3: TGTGCCAGCAGCGTAGGGGGGGGTATAGGTGAGCAGTTCTTC. Its translation: CASSVGGGIGEQFF.

This clonotype occurred many times. V gene TRBV11-2 combines with J gene TRBJ2-1; no clear D. Germline V gene data show CDR1 as SGHAT and CDR2 as FQNNGV. The CDR3 runs 12 residues. The germline V and J ends were trimmed by 5 bases and 6 bases, with 8 bases remaining between them. CDR3 amino acids: CASSRSVNEQFF. The CDR3 coding sequence is TGTGCCAGCAGCCGGAGCGTCAATGAGCAGTTCTTC.

This chain connects TRBV28 to TRBJ1-2, with TRBD1 identical over 7 bases. The germline V gene encodes CDR1 MDHEN and CDR2 SYDVKM. This CDR3 is 13 amino acids long. V lost 5 bases, J lost 6 bases, and 6 bases stayed unmatched. This CDR3 is CASSPGQVDGYTF. CDR3 bases: TGTGCCAGCAGTCCCGGACAGGTTGATGGCTACACCTTC.

This clonotype was detected ten times or more. The V and J genes are TRBV24-1 and TRBJ2-1, with unresolved D. CDR3 length: 17 amino acids. V gave up 4 bases and J gave up 0 bases, with 15 bases separating them. Germline assignment: CDR1 KGHDR and CDR2 SFDVKD. For the CDR3, the DNA is TGTGCCACCAGTGACTCCGCCAGATCGGGCTCCTACAATGAGCAGTTCTTC. It specifies CATSDSARSGSYNEQFF.

Many counts were recorded for this clonotype. CDR3 region: CASSTRQGKEQFF. CDR3 bases: TGTGCCAGCAGTACTCGACAGGGGAAGGAGCAGTTCTTC. The chain uses TRBV7-9 and TRBJ2-1, with 8 positions matching TRBD1. The CDR3 spans 13 residues. Germline CDR1 and CDR2: SEHNR and FQNEAQ (reference sequence). Trimming took 6 bases from V and 10 from J; bases not matched to a gene: 8.

On this clonotype itself: A read error may be the cause here, since a much bigger clone is one base away. The chain uses TRBV10-3 and TRBJ2-1, with 13 bases matching TRBD2. This CDR3 is 18 amino acids long. CDR1 ENHRY and CDR2 SYGVKD come from the germline V gene. The CDR3 DNA is TGTGCCATCAGCGAGACTAGCGGGAGGTCCAGGGGCTACAATGGGCAGTTCTTC. It translates to CAISETSGRSRGYNGQFF.

This clonotype was detected ten times or more. The chain has TRBV7-3 and TRBJ2-1; 7 positions agree with TRBD2. Unmatched junction bases numbered 3, after V lost 2 bases and J lost 2 bases. The CDR3 runs 15 residues. Germline V gene lookup returns CDR1 SGHTA and CDR2 FQGTGA. In DNA, the CDR3 is TGTGCCAGCAGCTTATGGGCGGGAGCCTACAATGAGCAGTTCTTC. This encodes CASSLWAGAYNEQFF.